Below are 13 T cell receptor beta chains sequenced from a single sample in a study of Tregs in tolerant kidney transplant recipients. This table comes from immunoSEQ multiplex PCR, and its TCRdb copy is limited to in-frame clones, with some not included. The data contain about 87,000 clones, 90% to 95% of them seen just once; the ten biggest clones take up 0.46%. The sample was CD4+ T cells from blood, taken before the transplant. The source of these receptors is a human donor who received a combined kidney and bone marrow transplant.

This clone was seen only once. V is TRBV7-3 and J is TRBJ2-2; TRBD2 might be the D (6 bases). In germline, CDR1 is SGHTA, CDR2 FQGTGA. The CDR3 spans 13 residues. Trimming took 4 bases from V and 7 from J, leaving 10 bases between them. The CDR3 DNA reads TGTGCCAGCAGCTCTAGGACTAACGGGGAGCTGTTTTTT. This encodes CASSSRTNGELFF.

V and J are TRBV5-5 and TRBJ2-2; no firm D call. The V gene lost 1 base and the J gene lost 1 base, with 5 bases spanning the gap. This CDR3 region has 14 residues. Germline V CDR1 and CDR2: SGHKS, YYEKEE (reference sequence). CDR3 nucleotides: TGTGCCAGCAGCTTGACAGTGAACACCGGGGAGCTGTTTTTT. It yields the protein CASSLTVNTGELFF.

This clone was observed a handful of times. V is TRBV6-5 and J is TRBJ1-3; D is undetermined. CDR1 MNHEY and CDR2 SVGAGI come from the germline V gene. The CDR3 consists of 13 residues. V was cut by 4 bases and J by 5 bases, with 9 bases left in between. The CDR3 DNA reads as TGTGCCAGCAGTTTCTCGAGGCGAAACACCATATATTTT. Translated, it gives CASSFSRRNTIYF.

The gene calls are TRBV19 and TRBJ1-2; TRBD1 might be the D (6 bases). V was clipped by 8 bases and J by 3 bases, with 13 bases between them. In germline, CDR1 is LNHDA, CDR2 SQIVND (reference sequence). The CDR3 is made up of 13 amino acids. CDR3 in amino acids: CASGSGADYGYTF. CDR3 DNA: TGTGCCAGTGGCTCAGGGGCAGACTATGGCTACACCTTC.

The chain links TRBV18 to TRBJ1-2, with D possibly matching TRBD1 (5 bases). The length of the CDR3 is 13 residues. Germline V gives CDR1 KGHSH, CDR2 LQKENI. V lost 3 bases and J lost 1, with 6 bases in between. The CDR3, as DNA: TGTGCCAGCTCACCGCAGGGTAACTATGGCTACACCTTC. Amino acids: CASSPQGNYGYTF.

The J gene is TRBJ2-3, the V gene TRBV2, with D possibly TRBD1 on 6 matching bases. This CDR3 region has 14 residues. Germline V gives CDR1 SNHLY, CDR2 FYNNEI. Trimming cost V 6 bases and J 3 bases, with 13 bases left between them. The CDR3 coding sequence is TGTGCCAGCAGGAAACAGGGCACTACAGATACGCAGTATTTT. It is translated as CASRKQGTTDTQYF.

DNA for the CDR3: TGTGCCAGCAGCCCCCCTCTAGCGGGAGTGGGGGAGACCCAGTACTTC. It encodes CASSPPLAGVGETQYF. The chain is built from TRBV11-1 and TRBJ2-5; 10 bases are shared with TRBD2. V shed 5 bases, J shed 5 bases, and the junction held 11 bases outside the gene matches. The CDR3 is 16 amino acids. Germline lookup yields CDR1 SGHAT and CDR2 FQDESV (reference sequence).

The chain recombines TRBV7-3 with TRBJ2-1; a weak D match, TRBD2 (6 bases). The germline V and J ends were trimmed by 4 bases and 0 bases, with 13 bases remaining between them. The CDR3 has 16 residues. The germline CDR1 and CDR2 sequences are SGHTA and FQGTGA. DNA of the CDR3: TGTGCCAGCAGCTCTGTCCGGGACTTCTCCTACAATGAGCAGTTCTTC. Translating it yields CASSSVRDFSYNEQFF.

V gene TRBV2 combines with J gene TRBJ1-2; possible D gene TRBD1, 5 bases. The V end lost 2 bases, the J end lost 4 bases, and 5 bases lay between the germline ends. CDR1 SNHLY and CDR2 FYNNEI come from the germline V gene. CDR3 size: 12 residues. The CDR3 DNA reads as TGTGCCAGCAGTGAAAGGGGCTATGGCTACACCTTC. Encoded protein: CASSERGYGYTF.

The rearrangement uses TRBV15 and TRBJ1-1, with D perhaps TRBD1 (5 bases). Germline assignment: CDR1 LNHNV and CDR2 YYDKDF (reference sequence). This CDR3 region has 18 residues. V dropped 0 bases and J dropped 4 bases, with 21 bases sitting between them. The CDR3 is CATSRDKGQGSRGTEAFF. The CDR3 bases are TGTGCCACCAGCAGAGATAAAGGGCAGGGTAGTAGGGGCACTGAAGCTTTCTTT.

The chain links TRBV12-5 to TRBJ1-1; D possibly corresponds to TRBD1 (6 bases). The CDR3 consists of 14 residues. Per germline, CDR1 LGHNT and CDR2 FRNRAP. V lost 7 bases and J lost 3, with 15 bases in between. The CDR3 DNA is TGTGCTAGTGACTTTAGGGGGGGGGACACTGAAGCTTTCTTT. It encodes CASDFRGGDTEAFF.

The chain is built from TRBV5-1 and TRBJ1-2; tentative D call: TRBD1 (5 bases). Deletions cut 3 bases from V and 8 bases from J, with 17 bases between. This CDR3 is 14 amino acids long. Germline V gene lookup returns CDR1 SGHRS and CDR2 YFSETQ. The CDR3 sequence is CASSSLDGGGGYTF. DNA for the CDR3: TGCGCCAGCAGCTCCCTTGACGGGGGTGGAGGCTACACCTTC.

The J gene is TRBJ2-1, the V gene TRBV9, with a weak D call TRBD2 (6 bases). Trimming removed 2 bases from V and 1 base from J, with 10 bases in between. Germline CDR1 SGDLS, CDR2 YYNGEE. The length of the CDR3 is 15 residues. CDR3: CASSVLAKSYNEQFF. CDR3 nucleotide sequence: TGTGCCAGCAGCGTCCTAGCGAAATCCTACAATGAGCAGTTCTTC. Looking up the rest from reference TRBV9 and TRBJ2-1 gives the full variable domain: DSGVTQTPKHLITATGQRVTLRCSPRSGDLSVYWYQQSLDQGLQFLIQYYNGEERAKGNILERFSAQQFPDLHSELNLSSLELGDSALYFCASSVLAKSYNEQFFGPGTRLTVL.